This is a list of T cell receptor beta chains from one sample in a study of blood T cell repertoires in COVID-19. Profiling relied on immunoSEQ multiplex PCR, and the TCRdb table lists in-frame clones only, not all of them. The sample holds fewer than 150,000 clones, around 80% seen once. The sequencing sample was made of peripheral blood. These receptors were collected from a human donor in a cohort sampled during active COVID-19. CDR3s include the opening cysteine and the closing phenylalanine or tryptophan. Each record gives: clone size, J gene, V gene, D gene, CDR3 protein, CDR3 DNA. The D gene is left open where the match is weak. The listing skips clone size in some rows; elsewhere it reads once, few, many or a size class.

clone size: -
J gene: TRBJ1-2
V gene: TRBV5-1
D gene: TRBD1
CDR3 protein: CASSPGGGDGYTF
CDR3 DNA: TGCGCCAGCAGTCCAGGGGGTGGGGATGGCTACACCTTC

clone size: -
J gene: TRBJ1-5
V gene: TRBV2
D gene: -
CDR3 protein: CASSRGQGGQPQHF
CDR3 DNA: TGTGCCAGCAGTCGTGGGCAGGGAGGGCAGCCCCAGCATTTT

clone size: few
J gene: TRBJ1-5
V gene: TRBV23-1
D gene: -
CDR3 protein: CASSQSWTGWSNQPQHF
CDR3 DNA: TGCGCCAGCAGTCAATCGTGGACGGGATGGAGCAATCAGCCCCAGCATTTT

clone size: -
J gene: TRBJ2-3
V gene: TRBV6-6
D gene: -
CDR3 protein: CASSYSVQGSTDTQYF
CDR3 DNA: TGTGCCAGCAGTTACTCCGTGCAGGGTAGCACAGATACGCAGTATTTT

clone size: -
J gene: TRBJ1-2
V gene: TRBV18
D gene: -
CDR3 protein: CASSLSLGALGNGYTF
CDR3 DNA: TGTGCCAGCTCACTGTCGCTAGGGGCGCTTGGGAATGGCTACACCTTC

clone size: -
J gene: TRBJ2-5
V gene: TRBV6-5
D gene: -
CDR3 protein: CASSYSGGAGQETQYF
CDR3 DNA: TGTGCCAGCAGTTACTCGGGCGGGGCAGGCCAAGAGACCCAGTACTTC

clone size: -
J gene: TRBJ1-5
V gene: TRBV6-2/TRBV6-3
D gene: TRBD1
CDR3 protein: CASSTPGRGLGQPQHF
CDR3 DNA: TGTGCCAGCAGTACCCCGGGCAGGGGGCTTGGTCAGCCCCAGCATTTT

clone size: -
J gene: TRBJ1-6
V gene: TRBV27
D gene: TRBD1
CDR3 protein: CASSSGQVNSPLHF
CDR3 DNA: TGTGCCAGCAGTTCGGGACAGGTTAATTCACCCCTCCACTTT

clone size: -
J gene: TRBJ1-1
V gene: TRBV30
D gene: TRBD1
CDR3 protein: CASDRGFLNTEAFF
CDR3 DNA: TGTGCCTCGGACAGGGGGTTTCTGAACACTGAAGCTTTCTTT

clone size: -
J gene: TRBJ2-7
V gene: TRBV7-9
D gene: TRBD1
CDR3 protein: CASSCGQGFSYEQYF
CDR3 DNA: TGTGCCAGCAGCTGCGGACAGGGCTTCTCCTACGAGCAGTACTTC

clone size: -
J gene: TRBJ2-1
V gene: TRBV5-1
D gene: TRBD2
CDR3 protein: CASSAAGGPYNEQFF
CDR3 DNA: TGCGCCAGCAGCGCAGCGGGGGGCCCTTACAATGAGCAGTTCTTC

clone size: once
J gene: TRBJ2-3
V gene: TRBV30
D gene: -
CDR3 protein: CAWSVWDFLDTQYF
CDR3 DNA: TGTGCCTGGAGTGTATGGGACTTCCTGGATACGCAGTATTTT

clone size: -
J gene: TRBJ2-7
V gene: TRBV7-9
D gene: TRBD1
CDR3 protein: CASSSPGQGYEQYF
CDR3 DNA: TGTGCCAGCAGCTCCCCGGGACAGGGATACGAGCAGTACTTC

clone size: -
J gene: TRBJ2-3
V gene: TRBV19
D gene: TRBD1
CDR3 protein: CASRQGFTDTQYF
CDR3 DNA: TGTGCCAGTAGACAGGGGTTCACAGATACGCAGTATTTT

clone size: -
J gene: TRBJ1-3
V gene: TRBV15
D gene: -
CDR3 protein: CATSSDSFSGNTIYF
CDR3 DNA: TGTGCCACCAGCAGCGACAGCTTCTCTGGAAACACCATATATTTT

clone size: -
J gene: TRBJ2-1
V gene: TRBV9
D gene: TRBD1
CDR3 protein: CASSAGQGSSYNEQFF
CDR3 DNA: TGTGCCAGCAGCGCCGGACAGGGAAGCTCCTACAATGAGCAGTTCTTC

clone size: -
J gene: TRBJ1-6
V gene: TRBV2
D gene: TRBD1
CDR3 protein: CASSDRGTRSPLHF
CDR3 DNA: TGTGCCAGCAGTGACAGGGGGACGCGGTCACCCCTCCACTTT

clone size: -
J gene: TRBJ2-7
V gene: TRBV3-1/TRBV3-2
D gene: TRBD1
CDR3 protein: CASSSTGRLSQGLEQYF
CDR3 DNA: TGTGCCAGCAGCTCCACAGGGCGCCTTTCACAGGGGCTGGAGCAGTACTTC

clone size: -
J gene: TRBJ1-5
V gene: TRBV6-1
D gene: -
CDR3 protein: CASSESAAYQPQHF
CDR3 DNA: TGTGCCAGCAGTGAGTCCGCAGCGTATCAGCCCCAGCATTTT

clone size: -
J gene: TRBJ2-3
V gene: TRBV19
D gene: TRBD2
CDR3 protein: CASRTSGNLPAQYF
CDR3 DNA: TGTGCCAGTAGGACTAGCGGAAACCTTCCAGCGCAGTATTTT

clone size: -
J gene: TRBJ2-7
V gene: TRBV7-2
D gene: -
CDR3 protein: CASSRSSYEQYF
CDR3 DNA: TGTGCCAGCAGCCGCAGCTCCTACGAGCAGTACTTC

clone size: -
J gene: TRBJ2-1
V gene: TRBV5-1
D gene: TRBD1
CDR3 protein: CASSLAAGGKGYEQFF
CDR3 DNA: TGCGCCAGCAGCTTGGCGGCAGGGGGCAAGGGGTATGAGCAGTTCTTC

clone size: -
J gene: TRBJ1-2
V gene: TRBV11-2
D gene: -
CDR3 protein: CASTDDLPGGYTF
CDR3 DNA: TGTGCCAGCACCGACGACCTCCCAGGCGGCTACACCTTC

clone size: -
J gene: TRBJ2-7
V gene: TRBV29-1
D gene: -
CDR3 protein: CSTTGDSYEQYF
CDR3 DNA: TGCAGTACGACAGGTGACTCCTACGAGCAGTACTTC

clone size: -
J gene: TRBJ1-2
V gene: TRBV7-2
D gene: TRBD1
CDR3 protein: CASSLVGQGGFYGYTF
CDR3 DNA: TGTGCCAGCAGCTTAGTTGGACAGGGGGGTTTTTATGGCTACACCTTC

clone size: many
J gene: TRBJ2-7
V gene: TRBV19
D gene: -
CDR3 protein: CASSIHRVGYEQYF
CDR3 DNA: TGTGCCAGTAGTATCCACAGGGTCGGGTACGAGCAGTACTTC